What follows describes a single T cell receptor beta chain. Produced via immunoSEQ multiplex PCR; TCRdb's table is partial and in-frame only. The table has more than 6,000 clones, around 70% seen once. The V end lost 4 bases, the J end lost 5 bases, and 11 bases lay between the germline ends. This CDR3 is built from 13 residues. Germline CDR1 reads SGHTA; CDR2 reads FQGNSA. These data originate in a study of tumor-infiltrating lymphocytes in localized non-small cell lung cancer. The TCR originated in a human donor with non-small cell lung cancer. V is TRBV7-2 and J is TRBJ2-5; TRBD1 or TRBD2 may be the D gene (5 bases each). Sequencing was carried out using lung tumor tissue. The CDR3 sequence: CASSSFWGETQYF. DNA of the CDR3: TGTGCCAGCAGCTCCTTTTGGGGGGAGACCCAGTACTTC.